Listed below are T cell receptor beta chains from one sample, sequenced in a study of CD8 T cells in Susac syndrome. MiXCR was run by TCRdb on the immunoSEQ multiplex PCR reads, yielding one entry per CDR3 protein. The table has 110,000 or so distinct CDR3 sequences, roughly 93% seen once; the top ten hold approximately 0.097%. The sequenced sample was CD4+ T cells from PBMCs. These receptors all come from a human donor with multiple sclerosis. CDR3s include the opening cysteine and the closing phenylalanine or tryptophan. D genes are given only for firm matches. Only some rows state a clone size, as once, few, many or a class for expanded clones.

D gene: -; clone size: -; J gene: TRBJ1-2; V gene: TRBV28; CDR3 protein: CASSLIRRAQYGYTF; CDR3 DNA: TGTGCCAGCAGTTTAATCAGACGTGCCCAATATGGCTACACCTTC
D gene: -; clone size: few; J gene: TRBJ2-7; V gene: TRBV20-1; CDR3 protein: CSARWGASYEQYF; CDR3 DNA: TGCAGTGCTAGATGGGGGGCGTCCTACGAGCAGTACTTC
D gene: TRBD1; clone size: -; J gene: TRBJ2-7; V gene: TRBV14; CDR3 protein: CASSREDRGLLSYEQYF; CDR3 DNA: TGTGCCAGCAGCCGCGAGGACAGGGGGCTCCTCTCCTACGAGCAGTACTTC
D gene: -; clone size: -; J gene: TRBJ2-1; V gene: TRBV12-3/TRBV12-4; CDR3 protein: CASSLGQNNEQFF; CDR3 DNA: TGTGCCAGCAGTTTAGGACAGAACAATGAGCAGTTCTTC
D gene: -; clone size: once; J gene: TRBJ2-7; V gene: TRBV5-1; CDR3 protein: CASSLDSFGYEQYF; CDR3 DNA: TGCGCCAGCAGCCTGGACAGCTTTGGGTACGAGCAGTACTTC
D gene: -; clone size: -; J gene: TRBJ1-2; V gene: TRBV6-5; CDR3 protein: CASSGQIPYGYTF; CDR3 DNA: TGTGCCAGCAGCGGCCAAATACCCTATGGCTACACCTTC
D gene: -; clone size: -; J gene: TRBJ1-5; V gene: TRBV2; CDR3 protein: CASTVLQLNQPQHF; CDR3 DNA: TGTGCCAGCACGGTCCTCCAATTAAATCAGCCCCAGCATTTT
D gene: -; clone size: -; J gene: TRBJ2-1; V gene: TRBV3-1; CDR3 protein: CASSLPGVVQFF; CDR3 DNA: TGTGCCAGCAGCCTTCCGGGGGTGGTGCAGTTCTTC
D gene: -; clone size: -; J gene: TRBJ1-5; V gene: TRBV6-6; CDR3 protein: CASSITDRINQPQHF; CDR3 DNA: TGTGCCAGCAGTATTACCGACAGGATCAATCAGCCCCAGCATTTT
D gene: -; clone size: -; J gene: TRBJ1-5; V gene: TRBV20-1; CDR3 protein: CSAPLSPDQPQHF; CDR3 DNA: TGCAGTGCCCCCTTATCTCCCGATCAGCCCCAGCATTTT
D gene: -; clone size: -; J gene: TRBJ2-3; V gene: TRBV14; CDR3 protein: CASSQAADGTQYF; CDR3 DNA: TGTGCCAGCAGCCAAGCCGCCGATGGTACGCAGTATTTT
D gene: -; clone size: -; J gene: TRBJ1-4; V gene: TRBV9; CDR3 protein: CASSVVGEKLFF; CDR3 DNA: TGTGCCAGCAGCGTAGTAGGTGAAAAACTGTTTTTT
D gene: TRBD1; clone size: -; J gene: TRBJ2-7; V gene: TRBV19; CDR3 protein: CASSMGQGGGYEQYF; CDR3 DNA: TGTGCCAGTAGTATGGGACAGGGGGGTGGCTACGAGCAGTACTTC
D gene: -; clone size: -; J gene: TRBJ1-6; V gene: TRBV7-9; CDR3 protein: CASSLSLRYARNSPLHF; CDR3 DNA: TGTGCCAGCAGCTTAAGTCTCCGATACGCTCGAAATTCACCCCTCCACTTT
D gene: -; clone size: -; J gene: TRBJ1-1; V gene: TRBV2; CDR3 protein: CASRSRGGDTEAFF; CDR3 DNA: TGTGCCAGTCGAAGTAGGGGTGGGGACACTGAAGCTTTCTTT
D gene: TRBD2; clone size: -; J gene: TRBJ2-5; V gene: TRBV30; CDR3 protein: CAWSAPTSGGTQAQYF; CDR3 DNA: TGTGCCTGGAGTGCCCCTACTAGCGGGGGGACGCAGGCCCAGTACTTC
D gene: -; clone size: -; J gene: TRBJ1-3; V gene: TRBV2; CDR3 protein: CASSLGGPETGNTIYF; CDR3 DNA: TGTGCCAGCAGTTTAGGGGGGCCAGAGACTGGAAACACCATATATTTT
D gene: -; clone size: once; J gene: TRBJ2-7; V gene: TRBV7-3; CDR3 protein: CASSSGNSPYEQYF; CDR3 DNA: TGTGCCAGCAGCTCCGGAAACTCCCCCTACGAGCAGTACTTC
D gene: -; clone size: -; J gene: TRBJ1-2; V gene: TRBV18; CDR3 protein: CASSPPEGGGNYGYTF; CDR3 DNA: TGTGCCAGCTCACCACCGGAGGGGGGAGGCAACTATGGCTACACCTTC
D gene: TRBD2; clone size: -; J gene: TRBJ2-3; V gene: TRBV5-1; CDR3 protein: CASSSLVSGGAAPAQYF; CDR3 DNA: TGCGCCAGCAGCTCGCTCGTGAGCGGGGGGGCCGCACCGGCGCAGTATTTT
D gene: TRBD1; clone size: -; J gene: TRBJ2-3; V gene: TRBV6-2/TRBV6-3; CDR3 protein: CASSDTGDSSDTQYF; CDR3 DNA: TGTGCCAGCAGTGATACAGGGGATTCATCAGATACGCAGTATTTT
D gene: -; clone size: -; J gene: TRBJ2-7; V gene: TRBV7-9; CDR3 protein: CASSTSGPPYEQYF; CDR3 DNA: TGTGCCAGCAGCACTTCCGGGCCTCCCTACGAGCAGTACTTC
D gene: -; clone size: -; J gene: TRBJ1-6; V gene: TRBV6-2/TRBV6-3; CDR3 protein: CASSPRLGENSPLHF; CDR3 DNA: TGTGCCAGCAGTCCCCGGCTAGGGGAGAATTCACCCCTCCACTTT
D gene: -; clone size: -; J gene: TRBJ2-1; V gene: TRBV29-1; CDR3 protein: CSVDSPTDTYNEQFF; CDR3 DNA: TGCAGCGTTGATTCTCCGACGGATACCTACAATGAGCAGTTCTTC
D gene: -; clone size: -; J gene: TRBJ2-1; V gene: TRBV4-2; CDR3 protein: CASSQDLAGSYNEQFF; CDR3 DNA: TGTGCCAGCAGCCAAGATTTAGCAGGCTCCTACAATGAGCAGTTCTTC
D gene: TRBD1; clone size: -; J gene: TRBJ1-6; V gene: TRBV5-1; CDR3 protein: CASSLGGTGASPLHF; CDR3 DNA: TGCGCCAGCAGCTTGGGTGGGACAGGGGCTTCACCCCTCCACTTT
D gene: -; clone size: once; J gene: TRBJ2-6; V gene: TRBV9; CDR3 protein: CASSGQVNKLSPGANVLTF; CDR3 DNA: TGTGCCAGCAGCGGACAGGTGAACAAACTTAGTCCTGGGGCCAACGTCCTGACTTTC
D gene: -; clone size: -; J gene: TRBJ2-7; V gene: TRBV18; CDR3 protein: CASSPGDRDGYEQYF; CDR3 DNA: TGTGCCAGCTCACCAGGGGACCGGGACGGGTACGAGCAGTACTTC
D gene: -; clone size: -; J gene: TRBJ2-5; V gene: TRBV12-3/TRBV12-4; CDR3 protein: CASSLGAGGETQYF; CDR3 DNA: TGTGCCAGCAGTTTAGGGGCCGGGGGAGAGACCCAGTACTTC
D gene: TRBD1; clone size: -; J gene: TRBJ2-5; V gene: TRBV7-2; CDR3 protein: CASSSDRVSIETQYF; CDR3 DNA: TGTGCCAGCAGCTCCGACAGGGTATCGATAGAGACCCAGTACTTC
D gene: -; clone size: -; J gene: TRBJ1-5; V gene: TRBV20-1; CDR3 protein: CSAENRVYSNQPQHF; CDR3 DNA: TGCAGTGCAGAAAACAGGGTATATAGCAATCAGCCCCAGCATTTT
D gene: -; clone size: -; J gene: TRBJ1-5; V gene: TRBV12-3/TRBV12-4; CDR3 protein: CASSFGGMDNQPQHF; CDR3 DNA: TGTGCCAGCAGTTTTGGGGGGATGGATAATCAGCCCCAGCATTTT
D gene: -; clone size: -; J gene: TRBJ2-5; V gene: TRBV7-3; CDR3 protein: CASSLNRGQETQYF; CDR3 DNA: TGTGCCAGCAGCTTAAACCGGGGCCAAGAGACCCAGTACTTC
D gene: TRBD2; clone size: -; J gene: TRBJ2-1; V gene: TRBV3-1; CDR3 protein: CASRLAGGPSNEQFF; CDR3 DNA: TGTGCCAGCAGATTAGCGGGGGGGCCGAGCAATGAGCAGTTCTTC
D gene: -; clone size: -; J gene: TRBJ1-5; V gene: TRBV15; CDR3 protein: CATSRDSAGNQPQHF; CDR3 DNA: TGTGCCACCAGCAGAGATTCCGCGGGGAATCAGCCCCAGCATTTT
D gene: -; clone size: -; J gene: TRBJ1-2; V gene: TRBV3-1; CDR3 protein: CASSQESLQWGPTYGYTF; CDR3 DNA: TGTGCCAGCAGCCAAGAATCCCTACAATGGGGGCCAACTTATGGCTACACCTTC
D gene: -; clone size: -; J gene: TRBJ2-3; V gene: TRBV2; CDR3 protein: CASRAGESTDTQYF; CDR3 DNA: TGTGCCAGCAGGGCAGGGGAGAGTACAGATACGCAGTATTTT
D gene: TRBD1; clone size: -; J gene: TRBJ1-4; V gene: TRBV4-3; CDR3 protein: CASSHTTGTANEKLFF; CDR3 DNA: TGCGCCAGCAGCCACACGACCGGGACAGCTAATGAAAAACTGTTTTTT
D gene: -; clone size: -; J gene: TRBJ2-7; V gene: TRBV14; CDR3 protein: CASSQDAGYEQYF; CDR3 DNA: TGTGCCAGCAGCCAAGATGCAGGCTACGAGCAGTACTTC
D gene: -; clone size: -; J gene: TRBJ1-2; V gene: TRBV7-2; CDR3 protein: CASTPVGSTNYGYTF; CDR3 DNA: TGTGCCAGCACCCCAGTCGGTTCTACTAACTATGGCTACACCTTC
D gene: -; clone size: -; J gene: TRBJ1-1; V gene: TRBV30; CDR3 protein: CAWNDRVNTEAFF; CDR3 DNA: TGTGCCTGGAACGATCGGGTGAACACTGAAGCTTTCTTT
D gene: -; clone size: -; J gene: TRBJ2-6; V gene: TRBV6-1; CDR3 protein: CASSVRAGANVLTF; CDR3 DNA: TGTGCCAGCAGTGTCAGGGCTGGGGCCAACGTCCTGACTTTC
D gene: -; clone size: -; J gene: TRBJ1-5; V gene: TRBV12-3/TRBV12-4; CDR3 protein: CASSLGPAQPQHF; CDR3 DNA: TGTGCCAGCAGTTTAGGGCCAGCTCAGCCCCAGCATTTT